The 10 T cell receptor beta chains below all came from one sample that was sequenced in a study of blood T cell repertoires in COVID-19. The repertoire was sequenced with immunoSEQ multiplex PCR; TCRdb's copy has only in-frame clones and lacks some. The table has some 160,000 clones, 70% to 90% seen once. Sequenced sample: PBMCs or T cells enriched from blood (not recorded which). The receptors stem from a middle-aged woman who had recovered from COVID-19.

The V gene is TRBV21-1, the J gene TRBJ1-5. TRBV21-1 is an annotated pseudogene. The CDR3 runs to 19 residues. CDR3 sequence reads: CASSNPPGRFGGVWQPQHF. CDR3 bases: TGTGCCAGCAGTAATCCCCCCGGAAGGTTTGGGGGGGTTTGGCAGCCCCAGCATTTT.

V gene TRBV28 combines with J gene TRBJ1-2; D not certain. CDR3 length equals 16 residues. V lost 5 bases and J lost 4, with 20 bases in between. Germline CDR1 and CDR2: MDHEN and SYDVKM. The CDR3: CASSPPPRESGYGYTF. DNA for the CDR3: TGTGCCAGCAGTCCACCTCCCCGGGAGAGCGGCTATGGCTACACCTTC.

The table lists this clone with a count of one. This chain uses TRBV11-2 with TRBJ2-7; 13 bases fit TRBD2. The CDR3 runs 14 residues. Unmatched junction bases numbered 8, after V lost 5 bases and J lost 10 bases. Germline V gene lookup returns CDR1 SGHAT and CDR2 FQNNGV. CDR3 sequence: CASSLGTSGVEQYF. The CDR3 region has the DNA TGTGCCAGCAGCCTGGGGACTAGCGGGGTCGAACAGTACTTC.

This clone was observed a handful of times. V is TRBV6-1 and J is TRBJ2-1, with D hard to call. V lost 3 bases, J lost 4 bases, and 4 bases lay in between. Per the germline V gene, CDR1 is MNHNS and CDR2 is SASEGT. CDR3 length equals 12 residues. The CDR3 region is CASSDTYNEQFF. CDR3 in DNA: TGTGCCAGCAGTGACACTTACAATGAGCAGTTCTTC.

The chain uses TRBV13 and TRBJ1-2, with 8 bases aligning to TRBD1. Trimming cost V 5 bases and J 5 bases; bases outside gene matches: 10. The germline V gene encodes CDR1 PRHDT and CDR2 FYEKMQ (reference sequence). This CDR3 has 15 residues. The CDR3 DNA follows: TGTGCCAGCAGCCAAGCCCGGGACAGGCAATATGGCTACACCTTC. This gives the protein CASSQARDRQYGYTF.

V gene TRBV11-1 combines with J gene TRBJ2-3; the D is unclear. Trimming shortened V by 5 bases and J by 4 bases, and 13 bases separated the two germline ends. This CDR3 has 14 residues. Germline-derived CDR1 and CDR2 are SGHAT and FQDESV (reference sequence). CDR3 sequence reads: CASSQSLAADTQYF. The CDR3 DNA follows: TGTGCCAGCAGCCAATCCCTGGCCGCAGATACGCAGTATTTT.

The chain recombines TRBV5-8 with TRBJ1-3; D not resolved. Trimming shortened V by 1 base and J by 2 bases, and 10 bases separated the two germline ends. From germline, CDR1 is SGHTS and CDR2 YDEGEE. This CDR3 region has 15 residues. Here the CDR3 reads CASSLSGETGNTIYF. In nucleotides, the CDR3 is TGTGCCAGCAGCTTGTCCGGGGAAACTGGAAACACCATATATTTT.

This clone was detected only once. V is TRBV19 and J is TRBJ2-1; D is perhaps TRBD2 (5 bases). Per the germline V gene, CDR1 is LNHDA and CDR2 is SQIVND (reference sequence). This CDR3 has 13 amino acids. The V gene lost 7 bases and the J gene lost 7 bases, with 14 bases spanning the gap. The CDR3 sequence: CASNPPGFNEQFF. The CDR3 bases are TGTGCCAGTAATCCCCCGGGGTTTAATGAGCAGTTCTTC.

J is TRBJ2-1 and V is TRBV27, with 14 bases fitting TRBD2. CDR3 length equals 15 residues. Germline loops: CDR1 MNHEY, CDR2 SMNVEV (reference sequence). J lost 6 bases, V lost 5 bases, and 3 bases had no gene match. In DNA, the CDR3 is TGTGCCAGCAGTCGCGGACTAGCGGGGGGCAATGAGCAGTTCTTC. This gives the protein CASSRGLAGGNEQFF.

The rearrangement uses TRBV3-1 (or the pseudogene TRBV3-2) and TRBJ1-6; 7 positions agree with TRBD1. V dropped 4 bases and J dropped 7; count of bases not matched to a gene: 4. The CDR3 is made up of 14 amino acids. Germline V gene data show CDR1 as LGHDT and CDR2 as YNNKEL (reference sequence). The CDR3 reads CASSPKTGNSPLHF. Here the CDR3 DNA reads TGTGCCAGCAGCCCGAAGACAGGGAATTCACCCCTCCACTTT.